This T cell receptor (beta chain) stems from a study of T cells in lung cancer brain metastases. The protocol was immunoSEQ multiplex PCR, while the TCRdb copy is restricted to in-frame clones and leaves out a portion. The sample has almost 3,000 clones, 65% to 90% seen once; the top ten hold approximately 7.7%. The CDR3 is made up of 16 amino acids. The germline V gene has CDR1 MGHRA and CDR2 YSYEKL. Trimming took 0 bases from V and 2 from J, leaving 14 bases between them. The sample consisted of tumor tissue from the primary lung tumor. The chain couples TRBV4-1 to TRBJ2-7; D is unclear. The receptor comes from a woman in her sixties or seventies with non-small cell lung cancer. CDR3 sequence: CASSQDLTAAAYEQYF. DNA of the CDR3: TGCGCCAGCAGCCAAGATTTAACTGCTGCGGCCTACGAGCAGTACTTC.